Below, 2 T cell receptor beta chains from the same sample are listed, as sequenced in a study of cytomegalovirus exposure and HLA in healthy donors. Both 60 Vbeta primers and 13 Jbeta primers went into the PCR. Profiled with immunoSEQ multiplex PCR; TCRdb holds only in-frame clones, not every one. This table has 140,000 to 150,000 clones, around a tenth appearing once. Input material: PBMCs. The receptors stem from a male donor in good health and CMV-seronegative.

This chain joins TRBV6-4 and TRBJ2-1, with 7 positions matching TRBD1. The J segment lost 8 bases and the V segment lost 2 bases, leaving 9 bases of the junction unmatched. CDR1 is MRHNA, CDR2 SNTAGT, per germline. The CDR3 has 15 amino acids. The CDR3 nucleotides are TGTGCCAGCAGTGACCTAGGGACAGTCCCATATGAGCAGTTCTTC. As protein: CASSDLGTVPYEQFF.

This clone was seen a handful of times. The gene calls are TRBV18 and TRBJ2-2; 8 bases line up with TRBD2. Germline lookup yields CDR1 KGHSH and CDR2 LQKENI. The trim removed 10 bases at V and 4 bases at J, leaving 17 bases unmatched. The CDR3 contains 17 residues. The CDR3 loop is CATPNQRSGRSTGELFF. Written as DNA, the CDR3 is TGTGCCACCCCGAATCAGCGGAGCGGGAGATCCACCGGGGAGCTGTTTTTT.